Presented here are 28 T cell receptor beta chains from one specimen sequenced in a study of B cell selection in AIRE deficiency. Regulatory T cells were sorted as CD4+CD25hiCD127low/negative. Sequencing was performed with immunoSEQ multiplex PCR; in TCRdb, only in-frame clones are kept and a portion is missing. This sample has about 22,000 clones, with nearly 95% found just once. The sample consisted of CD4+CD25+ Tregs sorted from PBMCs. These receptors were obtained from a human donor in good health.

The rearrangement uses TRBV2 and TRBJ1-1; 7 nucleotides match TRBD1. The germline CDR1 and CDR2 sequences are SNHLY and FYNNEI. The J segment lost 4 bases and the V segment lost 5 bases, leaving 7 bases of the junction unmatched. This CDR3 has 14 amino acids. The CDR3 DNA follows: TGTGCCAGCAGTTCACAGGGGTTCAGCACTGAAGCTTTCTTT. This encodes CASSSQGFSTEAFF.

This sequence joins TRBV18 and TRBJ1-3, with D possibly TRBD1 on 5 matching bases. V was pared by 2 bases and J by 8 bases, with 13 bases between. The CDR3 spans 14 residues. The V gene's germline CDR1 is KGHSH and CDR2 LQKENI. In nucleotides, the CDR3 is TGTGCCAGCTCACCAAATCAGGGAGGGGACACCATATATTTT. Translation gives CASSPNQGGDTIYF.

The gene calls are TRBV5-1 and TRBJ1-2, with TRBD1 matching over 7 bases. Germline values: CDR1 SGHRS, CDR2 YFSETQ. V was pared by 4 bases and J by 8 bases, with 11 bases of the junction left unmatched. This CDR3 is built from 14 residues. CDR3 amino acids: CASSLEGTVLGYTF. CDR3 nucleotide sequence: TGCGCCAGCAGCCTTGAAGGGACAGTGCTGGGCTACACCTTC. The full variable domain, its missing parts supplied by reference TRBV5-1 and TRBJ1-2, is KAGVTQTPRYLIKTRGQQVTLSCSPISGHRSVSWYQQTPGQGLQFLFEYFSETQRNKGNFPGRFSGRQFSNSRSEMNVSTLELGDSALYLCASSLEGTVLGYTFGSGTRLTVV.

The chain combines TRBV6-4 with TRBJ2-5, with D uncertain. The CDR3 contains 15 residues. The V end lost 7 bases, the J end lost 6 bases, and 21 bases lay between the germline ends. CDR1 is MRHNA and CDR2 is SNTAGT in the germline V gene. The CDR3 is CASNESRLGEQTQYF. CDR3 sequence (DNA): TGTGCCAGCAACGAGAGTCGGCTAGGCGAGCAGACCCAGTACTTC.

This clone was picked up one time. J is TRBJ2-1 and V is TRBV18; D ambiguous. The CDR3 length is 15 residues. CDR1 and CDR2 from the germline V gene are KGHSH and LQKENI. The V end lost 3 bases, the J end lost 9 bases, and 18 bases lay between the germline ends. DNA of the CDR3: TGTGCCAGCTCACCGAACGACCCGGCCCTGGGTGAGCAGTTCTTC. Amino acid sequence: CASSPNDPALGEQFF.

V is TRBV6-5 and J is TRBJ1-1; D call uncertain. The V gene lost 6 bases and the J gene lost 11 bases, with 13 bases spanning the gap. Germline values: CDR1 MNHEY, CDR2 SVGAGI. The CDR3 has 11 residues. The CDR3 nucleotides are TGTGCCAGCAGATATTTGGGCCAGGCTTTCTTT. It codes for CASRYLGQAFF.

J is TRBJ2-1 and V is TRBV7-6; TRBD2 matches at 9 bases. Germline CDR1 and CDR2: SGHVS and FNYEAQ. J was trimmed by 2 bases and V by 1 base; bases with no gene match: 3. The CDR3 is 16 amino acids. The CDR3 coding sequence is TGTGCCAGCAGCTTAGATTTAGCGGGGGCCTACAATGAGCAGTTCTTC. Amino acids: CASSLDLAGAYNEQFF.

The J gene is TRBJ1-1, the V gene TRBV6-6, with 7 bases aligning to TRBD1. The CDR3 runs 11 residues. Per germline, CDR1 MNHNY and CDR2 SVGAGI (reference sequence). J gave up 3 bases and V 9 bases, and 1 base lay outside the gene matches. CDR3 bases: TGTGCCAGTCAGGGGGACACTGAAGCTTTCTTT. Protein: CASQGDTEAFF.

This chain joins TRBV10-1 and TRBJ2-1; D is perhaps TRBD2 (5 bases). V lost 0 bases, J lost 8 bases, and 8 bases lay in between. This CDR3 is 13 amino acids long. CDR1 and CDR2 from the germline V gene are WNHNN and SYGVQD (reference sequence). The CDR3 coding sequence is TGCGCCAGCAGTGAGTCACTAGTCGATGAGCAGTTCTTC. Its protein product is CASSESLVDEQFF.

This chain joins TRBV5-1 and TRBJ1-4; tentatively, D is TRBD1 (5 bases). This CDR3 is 14 amino acids long. Trimming stripped 0 bases from V and 6 bases from J, with 9 bases between. Germline V gene sequence: CDR1 SGHRS, CDR2 YFSETQ. The CDR3 DNA follows: TGCGCCAGCAGCTTGGTGGCGGGGGATGAAAAACTGTTTTTT. This gives the protein CASSLVAGDEKLFF.

The chain couples TRBV7-8 to TRBJ2-7; D gene ambiguous. The CDR3 sequence is 14 residues long. V was trimmed by 1 base and J by 2 bases, leaving 9 bases between them. Looked up from germline, CDR1 is SGHVS and CDR2 is FQNEAQ. CDR3 sequence reads: CASSLVLGAYEQYF. The CDR3 DNA follows: TGTGCCAGCAGCTTAGTTCTTGGGGCCTACGAGCAGTACTTC.

On this clone itself: A read error may produce the germline difference seen at one junction end. The rearrangement joins TRBV23-1 to TRBJ2-2, with a tentative D call TRBD2 (6 bases). TRBV23-1 is sorted into the ORF group, with uncertain function. The CDR3 is 13 amino acids. This CDR3 is CASSQSCFPGAVF. The CDR3 coding sequence is TGCGCCAGCAGTCAATCGTGCTTCCCGGGAGCTGTTTTT.

This chain links TRBV2 with TRBJ2-3, with D unclear. From germline, CDR1 is SNHLY and CDR2 FYNNEI. V lost 0 bases, J lost 5 bases, and 6 bases lay in between. The CDR3 runs 13 residues. This CDR3 reads CASSEARRDTQYF. The CDR3 DNA follows: TGTGCCAGCAGTGAAGCGCGCCGAGATACGCAGTATTTT.

The chain uses TRBV5-4 and TRBJ2-1, with D possibly matching TRBD1 (5 bases). Trimming removed 1 base from V and 9 bases from J, with 11 bases in between. Germline V gene lookup returns CDR1 SGHNT and CDR2 YYREEE (reference sequence). The CDR3 runs to 13 residues. The chain's CDR3 is CASSLPSRGEQFF. The DNA for the CDR3 is TGTGCCAGCAGCTTGCCCTCAAGGGGTGAGCAGTTCTTC.

V and J are TRBV7-9 and TRBJ2-7; unclear D gene. This CDR3 region has 14 residues. Per the germline V gene, CDR1 is SEHNR and CDR2 is FQNEAQ (reference sequence). V lost 3 bases and J 2 bases, leaving 11 bases between the germline ends. The CDR3 coding sequence is TGTGCCAGCAGCTTTCTAAACCGAGCCTACGAGCAGTACTTC. Amino acids: CASSFLNRAYEQYF. The full variable domain, rest sourced from reference TRBV7-9 and TRBJ2-7, is DTGVSQNPRHKITKRGQNVTFRCDPISEHNRLYWYRQTLGQGPEFLTYFQNEAQLEKSRLLSDRFSAERPKGSFSTLEIQRTEQGDSAMYLCASSFLNRAYEQYFGPGTRLTVT.

V gene TRBV7-9 combines with J gene TRBJ1-3; no firm D call. The germline V gene has CDR1 SEHNR and CDR2 FQNEAQ (reference sequence). CDR3 length equals 14 residues. Trimming stripped 5 bases from V and 4 bases from J, with 12 bases between. CDR3 residues: CASSQGPRGNTIYF. The DNA of the CDR3 is TGTGCCAGCAGCCAAGGCCCTAGGGGAAACACCATATATTTT. Variable domain in full (rest from reference TRBV7-9 and TRBJ1-3): DTGVSQNPRHKITKRGQNVTFRCDPISEHNRLYWYRQTLGQGPEFLTYFQNEAQLEKSRLLSDRFSAERPKGSFSTLEIQRTEQGDSAMYLCASSQGPRGNTIYFGEGSWLTVV.

This clone was seen just once. The rearrangement joins TRBV6-6 to TRBJ2-3, with D possibly TRBD1 on 6 matching bases. Germline loops: CDR1 MNHNY, CDR2 SVGAGI (reference sequence). The CDR3 length is 13 residues. The ends were cut back, 6 bases at V and 7 bases at J, with 14 bases in the middle. CDR3 sequence: CASRTPGQYTQYF. In DNA, the CDR3 is TGTGCCAGCAGAACCCCGGGACAATATACGCAGTATTTT.

This sequence joins TRBV6-5 and TRBJ1-2; weak D call: TRBD1 (5 bases). The CDR3 loop spans 14 amino acids. The germline CDR1 and CDR2 sequences are MNHEY and SVGAGI. V was shortened by 5 bases and J by 4 bases, with 14 bases between the two germline ends. This CDR3 is CASSTPGSFYGYTF. Written as DNA, the CDR3 is TGTGCCAGCAGTACACCAGGGTCTTTCTATGGCTACACCTTC.

V usage is TRBV7-3 and J usage is TRBJ2-1; TRBD2 aligns across 9 bases. CDR3 length equals 15 residues. V gave up 4 bases and J gave up 4 bases; unmatched junction bases: 5. Germline V gene sequence: CDR1 SGHTA, CDR2 FQGTGA. The CDR3 sequence: CASSSGTSRYNEQFF. DNA for the CDR3: TGTGCCAGCAGCTCCGGGACTAGCCGGTACAATGAGCAGTTCTTC. Using reference TRBV7-3 and TRBJ2-1 for the parts outside the CDR3, the full variable domain is GAGVSQTPSNKVTEKGKYVELRCDPISGHTALYWYRQSLGQGPEFLIYFQGTGAADDSGLPNDRFFAVRPEGSVSTLKIQRTERGDSAVYLCASSSGTSRYNEQFFGPGTRLTVL.

V is TRBV5-4 and J is TRBJ1-1, with 7 bases aligning to TRBD1. With V trimmed by 1 base and J by 5 bases, 5 bases remained unmatched. Germline assignment: CDR1 SGHNT and CDR2 YYREEE (reference sequence). CDR3 length equals 14 residues. CDR3 sequence (DNA): TGTGCCAGCAGCTTGCAAGGGGGCGCGACTGAAGCTTTCTTT. This translates into CASSLQGGATEAFF.

The table lists this clone with a few counts. This rearrangement joins TRBV7-2 to TRBJ2-1, with TRBD2 matching over 9 bases. In germline, CDR1 is SGHTA, CDR2 FQGNSA. The CDR3 sequence is 11 residues long. CDR3 loop: CGSGSMYEQFF. As DNA, the CDR3 is TGTGGTAGCGGGAGTATGTATGAGCAGTTCTTC.

The chain links TRBV19 to TRBJ2-7; D is possibly TRBD2 (5 bases). Germline V gene lookup returns CDR1 LNHDA and CDR2 SQIVND (reference sequence). V was pared by 4 bases and J by 2 bases, with 15 bases between. The CDR3 has 15 amino acids. CDR3 amino acids: CASSNSGPFTYEQYF. The CDR3 DNA reads as TGTGCCAGTAGTAACAGCGGCCCCTTCACCTACGAGCAGTACTTC.

The J gene is TRBJ2-2, the V gene TRBV28, with 7 bases lining up with TRBD2. In germline, CDR1 is MDHEN, CDR2 SYDVKM. Trimming cost V 6 bases and J 0 bases; bases outside gene matches: 4. The length of the CDR3 is 15 residues. The CDR3, as DNA: TGTGCCAGCAGCAACGCGGGGGCGAACACCGGGGAGCTGTTTTTT. This encodes CASSNAGANTGELFF. Supplemented by reference TRBV28 and TRBJ2-2, the full variable domain reads DVKVTQSSRYLVKRTGEKVFLECVQDMDHENMFWYRQDPGLGLRLIYFSYDVKMKEKGDIPEGYSVSREKKERFSLILESASTNQTSMYLCASSNAGANTGELFFGEGSRLTVL.

This chain connects TRBV7-9 to TRBJ1-2; D unresolved. This CDR3 comprises 13 residues. V dropped 6 bases and J dropped 5 bases, with 13 bases sitting between them. Germline CDR1 reads SEHNR; CDR2 reads FQNEAQ (reference sequence). CDR3 region: CASRGMNAYGYTF. The CDR3 DNA follows: TGTGCCAGCAGAGGGATGAACGCATATGGCTACACCTTC.

The V gene is TRBV25-1, the J gene TRBJ2-1, with 13 bases lining up with TRBD2. V lost 6 bases, J lost 7 bases, and 3 bases stayed unmatched. The germline CDR1 and CDR2 sequences are MGHDK and SYGVNS. CDR3 length: 14 amino acids. Here the CDR3 DNA reads TGTGCCAGCAGACGGACTAGCGGGAGTAATGAGCAGTTCTTC. Translation: CASRRTSGSNEQFF.

This rearrangement joins TRBV19 to TRBJ2-1; TRBD2 matches at 8 bases. J gave up 8 bases and V 4 bases, and 13 bases lay outside the gene matches. Per germline, CDR1 LNHDA and CDR2 SQIVND (reference sequence). This CDR3 is 16 amino acids long. The CDR3 reads CASSRIGRAISHEQFF. In nucleotides, the CDR3 is TGTGCCAGTAGTAGGATCGGGAGGGCCATTTCCCATGAGCAGTTCTTC. Full variable domain (rest looked up from reference TRBV19 and TRBJ2-1): DGGITQSPKYLFRKEGQNVTLSCEQNLNHDAMYWYRQDPGQGLRLIYYSQIVNDFQKGDIAEGYSVSREKKESFPLTVTSAQKNPTAFYLCASSRIGRAISHEQFFGPGTRLTVL.

The rearrangement uses TRBV5-1 and TRBJ2-3; D is perhaps TRBD2 (5 bases). The V and J ends lost 0 bases and 2 bases respectively, with 10 bases between them. The CDR3 consists of 15 residues. CDR1 and CDR2 (germline): SGHRS, YFSETQ. CDR3 sequence reads: CASSLAGSSTDTQYF. The CDR3 nucleotides are TGCGCCAGCAGCTTGGCGGGGTCGTCCACAGATACGCAGTATTTT.

The CDR3 loop is CASSLGAEAFF. In DNA, the CDR3 is TGCGCCAGCAGCTTGGGTGCTGAAGCTTTCTTT. V and J are TRBV5-1 and TRBJ1-1; D uncertain. Deletions cut 0 bases from V and 6 bases from J, with 3 bases between. The CDR3 spans 11 residues. CDR1 and CDR2 (germline): SGHRS, YFSETQ.